The clone carrying this T cell receptor beta chain was detected once. Germline assignment: CDR1 MNHEY and CDR2 SVGAGI. V lost 0 bases and J 4 bases, leaving 9 bases between the germline ends. The CDR3 runs to 14 residues. As originally analysed: Estimation of nucleated cell counts relied on the amplification of reference gene primers. Here immunoSEQ multiplex PCR was the method, and the copy in TCRdb shows in-frame clones only, minus some. Clonal size and the V and J genes are those of that table, whereas D and trimming came from the DNA. The sample contains approximately 29,000 clones, approximately 81% of which appear only once. This sample is part of a study of blood T cell repertoires in COVID-19. Study-wide context: From the United States, Italy and Spain came samples of acute and convalescent COVID-19. PBMCs, B-cell-depleted T cells, or T cells provided the cDNA or gDNA that made up the material.

This receptor was taken from a woman between 55 and 75 years old with acute or convalescent COVID-19. V and J are TRBV6-5 and TRBJ2-5; D is possibly TRBD2 (6 bases). What was sequenced was peripheral blood. The DNA of the CDR3 is TGTGCCAGCAGTTACTCCCGGGGGTTAGAGACCCAGTACTTC. Its translation: CASSYSRGLETQYF.